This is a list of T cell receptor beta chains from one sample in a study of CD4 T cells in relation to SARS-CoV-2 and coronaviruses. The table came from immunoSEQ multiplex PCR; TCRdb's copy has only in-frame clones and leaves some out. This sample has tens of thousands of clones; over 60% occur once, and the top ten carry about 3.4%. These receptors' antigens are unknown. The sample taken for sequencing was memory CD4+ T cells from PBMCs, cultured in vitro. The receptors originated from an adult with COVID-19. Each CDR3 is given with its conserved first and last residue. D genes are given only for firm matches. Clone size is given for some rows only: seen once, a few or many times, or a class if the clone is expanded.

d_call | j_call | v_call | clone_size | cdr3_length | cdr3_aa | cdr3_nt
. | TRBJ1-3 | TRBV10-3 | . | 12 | CAISVSGNTIYF | TGTGCCATCAGTGTATCTGGAAACACCATATATTTT
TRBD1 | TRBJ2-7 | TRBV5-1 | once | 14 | CASSLTRGLYEQYF | TGCGCCAGCAGCTTAACCAGGGGGCTATACGAGCAGTACTTC
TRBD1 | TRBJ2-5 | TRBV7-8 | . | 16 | CASSPPGDRGYETQYF | TGTGCCAGCAGCCCACCCGGGGACAGGGGGTATGAGACCCAGTACTTC
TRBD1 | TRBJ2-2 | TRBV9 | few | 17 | CASSAAPGQGFNGELFF | TGTGCCAGCAGCGCCGCCCCGGGACAGGGGTTTAATGGGGAGCTGTTTTTT
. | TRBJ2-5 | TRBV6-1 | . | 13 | CASSDGPSETQYF | TGTGCCAGCAGTGATGGGCCTTCTGAGACCCAGTACTTC
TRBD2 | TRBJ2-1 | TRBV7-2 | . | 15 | CASSWGLAGLDEQFF | TGTGCCAGCAGCTGGGGACTAGCCGGGCTTGATGAGCAGTTCTTC
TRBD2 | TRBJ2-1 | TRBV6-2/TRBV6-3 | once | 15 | CASSYSSSGRNEQFF | TGTGCCAGCAGTTACTCGTCTAGCGGGAGGAATGAGCAGTTCTTC
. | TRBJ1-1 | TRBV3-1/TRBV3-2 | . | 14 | CASSQADLGAVAFF | TGTGCCAGCAGCCAAGCCGATTTAGGTGCGGTTGCTTTCTTT
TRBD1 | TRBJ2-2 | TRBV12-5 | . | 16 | CASGFSTGGGTGELFF | TGTGCTAGTGGTTTCTCGACAGGGGGAGGCACCGGGGAGCTGTTTTTT
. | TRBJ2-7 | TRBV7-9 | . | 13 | CASSLRDFYEQYF | TGTGCCAGCAGCTTGAGGGATTTCTACGAGCAGTACTTC
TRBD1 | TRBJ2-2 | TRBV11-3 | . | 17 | CASSLARTGGDTGELFF | TGTGCCAGCAGCTTAGCAAGGACAGGGGGCGACACCGGGGAGCTGTTTTTT
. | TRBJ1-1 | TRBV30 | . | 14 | CAWMLAGAYGEAFF | TGTGCCTGGATGTTAGCAGGGGCGTACGGTGAAGCTTTCTTT
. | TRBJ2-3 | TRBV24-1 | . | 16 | CATSDSQGGTTDTQYF | TGTGCCACCAGTGATTCCCAGGGCGGTACCACAGATACGCAGTATTTT
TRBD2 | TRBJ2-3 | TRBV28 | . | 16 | CASSRGGSLSTDTQYF | TGTGCCAGCAGCCGGGGGGGGAGTCTTAGCACAGATACGCAGTATTTT
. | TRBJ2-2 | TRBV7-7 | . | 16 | CASSLAGTSNTGELFF | TGTGCCAGCAGCTTAGCCGGGACTTCGAACACCGGGGAGCTGTTTTTT